These 26 T cell receptor beta chains originate from one sample sequenced in a study of blood T cells in healthy people across ages. Alongside a J-beta primer mix, a sample-barcoded 5' primer served in a second PCR lasting about 7 to 11 cycles. TCRdb called the 5' RACE reads again in MiXCR, with one record for every CDR3 protein. The data show about 680,000 distinct CDR3 sequences, 49% seen once. Sequenced: blood. The receptors stem from an older woman in good health.

The chain recombines TRBV20-1 with TRBJ1-1, with a weak D call TRBD1 (6 bases). Germline lookup yields CDR1 DFQATT and CDR2 SNEGSKA (reference sequence). Trimming pared 5 bases from V and 5 bases from J, leaving 15 bases between. The CDR3 is made up of 13 amino acids. CDR3 region: CSAADGGRTEAFF. CDR3 in DNA: TGCAGTGCTGCTGATGGGGGGCGAACTGAAGCTTTCTTT.

The chain has TRBV11-2 and TRBJ2-1; 7 nucleotides agree with TRBD2. Germline-derived CDR1 and CDR2 are SGHAT and FQNNGV. The length of the CDR3 is 13 residues. Germline trimming cut 5 bases from V and 12 bases from J; bases unmatched to any gene: 10. The CDR3 is CASSPEPTSRQFF. The CDR3, as DNA: TGTGCCAGCAGCCCCGAACCGACTAGCAGGCAGTTCTTC.

This clonotype was seen repeatedly, ten times or more. The rearrangement uses TRBV6-5 and TRBJ2-7, with D uncertain. V gave up 6 bases and J gave up 1 base, with 10 bases separating them. Germline V lookup: CDR1 MNHEY, CDR2 SVGAGI. The CDR3 covers 13 residues. CDR3 DNA: TGTGCCAGCAGGTATCTAGATTCCTACGAGCAGTACTTC. Its translation: CASRYLDSYEQYF.

V and J are TRBV20-1 and TRBJ2-7; D may correspond to TRBD1 or TRBD2 (5 bases each). The V and J ends lost 0 bases and 4 bases respectively, with 19 bases between them. The CDR3 is 16 residues long. CDR1 and CDR2 from the germline V gene are DFQATT and SNEGSKA (reference sequence). This CDR3 is CSARDEGIEATYEQYF. As DNA, the CDR3 is TGCAGTGCTAGAGATGAGGGGATTGAGGCCACATACGAGCAGTACTTC.

Ten or more counts support this clonotype. The gene calls are TRBV29-1 and TRBJ1-4; D may be TRBD1 (5 bases). The germline gives CDR1 SQVTM, CDR2 ANQGSEA. This CDR3 contains 11 residues. Trimming pared 7 bases from V and 8 bases from J, leaving 11 bases between. The CDR3 here is CSGGTEEKLFF. As DNA, the CDR3 is TGCAGCGGAGGGACTGAGGAAAAACTGTTTTTT.

This chain links TRBV20-1 with TRBJ1-4, with 9 bases fitting TRBD1. V trimming: 1 base; J trimming: 8 bases; junction bases outside the gene matches: 11. This CDR3 is built from 16 residues. CDR1 and CDR2 (germline): DFQATT, SNEGSKA (reference sequence). CDR3 DNA: TGCAGTGCTAGAGGGACAGGGGTTAATAGCGGGGAAAAACTGTTTTTT. Its translation is CSARGTGVNSGEKLFF.

A few counts support this clonotype. The chain joins TRBV28 to TRBJ2-1, with 7 positions matching TRBD2. The length of the CDR3 is 15 residues. CDR1 and CDR2 from the germline V gene are MDHEN and SYDVKM. J was trimmed by 9 bases and V by 1 base; bases with no gene match: 9. The DNA for the CDR3 is TGTGCCAGCAGTTTATTAGGGACTATTCACACTGAGCAGTTCTTC. Amino acid sequence: CASSLLGTIHTEQFF. Supplemented by reference TRBV28 and TRBJ2-1, the full variable domain reads DVKVTQSSRYLVKRTGEKVFLECVQDMDHENMFWYRQDPGLGLRLIYFSYDVKMKEKGDIPEGYSVSREKKERFSLILESASTNQTSMYLCASSLLGTIHTEQFFGPGTRLTVL.

This clonotype was counted many times. The V gene is TRBV7-2, the J gene TRBJ2-5; the D call may be TRBD1 or TRBD2 (5 bases each). Germline CDR1 is SGHTA and CDR2 is FQGNSA. The length of the CDR3 is 13 residues. V lost 7 bases and J lost 1, with 10 bases in between. CDR3 sequence reads: CASIRGVQETQYF. The CDR3 DNA reads TGTGCCAGCATCAGAGGGGTCCAAGAGACCCAGTACTTC.

The chain couples TRBV7-6 to TRBJ2-1, with 10 bases identical to TRBD2. J gave up 5 bases and V 6 bases, and 10 bases lay outside the gene matches. The CDR3 has 16 amino acids. The germline V gene has CDR1 SGHVS and CDR2 FNYEAQ. CDR3 amino acids: CASRSRASGRDNEQFF. The CDR3 nucleotides read TGTGCCAGCAGGTCTAGGGCTAGCGGGAGAGACAATGAGCAGTTCTTC. The whole variable domain, filled in from reference TRBV7-6 and TRBJ2-1, reads GAGVSQSPRYKVTKRGQDVALRCDPISGHVSLYWYRQALGQGPEFLTYFNYEAQQDKSGLPNDRFSAERPEGSISTLTIQRTEQRDSAMYRCASRSRASGRDNEQFFGPGTRLTVL.

The V gene is TRBV10-3, the J gene TRBJ1-1; weak D call: TRBD1 (5 bases). From germline, CDR1 is ENHRY and CDR2 SYGVKD. The ends were cut back, 1 base at V and 10 bases at J, with 13 bases in the middle. The CDR3 consists of 13 residues. As DNA, the CDR3 is TGTGCCATCAGTGAGTACGGGGACGGGAGAGCTTTCTTT. This codes for CAISEYGDGRAFF.

This clonotype was observed a few times. J is TRBJ2-5 and V is TRBV2; the D gene is possibly TRBD1 (5 bases). The J call may be incorrect, as the DNA end agrees better with TRBJ2-7. The CDR3 has 11 residues. CDR1 and CDR2 from the germline V gene are SNHLY and FYNNEI. CDR3 bases: TGTGCCAGCAGTGCAGGGTGCGAGCAGTACTTC. Amino acid sequence: CASSAGCEQYF.

The chain links TRBV20-1 to TRBJ1-1, with D unclear. The germline V and J ends were trimmed by 1 base and 4 bases, with 4 bases remaining between them. This CDR3 has 11 amino acids. Germline CDR1 reads DFQATT; CDR2 reads SNEGSKA (reference sequence). Written as DNA, the CDR3 is TGCAGTGCTAGAGTAGGCACTGAAGCTTTCTTT. It translates to CSARVGTEAFF.

This clonotype has more than one count but fewer than ten. The chain has TRBV30 and TRBJ2-1; a possible D gene is TRBD2 (5 bases). CDR3 size: 15 residues. Germline-derived CDR1 and CDR2 are GTSNPN and SVGIG (reference sequence). Trimming shortened V by 0 bases and J by 0 bases, and 9 bases separated the two germline ends. The CDR3 spells CAWSVRESSYNEQFF. In nucleotides, the CDR3 is TGTGCCTGGAGTGTAAGGGAGAGCTCCTACAATGAGCAGTTCTTC.

The V gene is TRBV20-1, the J gene TRBJ2-1; no clear D. Germline loops: CDR1 DFQATT, CDR2 SNEGSKA (reference sequence). CDR3 length: 15 residues. Deletions cut 8 bases from V and 8 bases from J, with 25 bases between. Here the CDR3 DNA reads TGCAGTTCCACCACTTCGGGCCAAGGACGAGATGAGCAGTTCTTC. Translated, it gives CSSTTSGQGRDEQFF.

This clonotype was seen a few times. The V call is TRBV10-3, the J call TRBJ1-4; the D is unclear. Trimming shortened V by 6 bases and J by 6 bases, and 17 bases separated the two germline ends. The CDR3 totals 15 residues. The germline gives CDR1 ENHRY, CDR2 SYGVKD. The DNA of the CDR3 is TGTGCCATCAGATCTGACACGGGCGGGGATGAAAAACTGTTTTTT. Its translation: CAIRSDTGGDEKLFF.

This clonotype has a single count. An end of the junction does not agree with germline; a read error may underlie this. The chain is built from TRBV28 and TRBJ2-4; possibly TRBD2 for D (5 bases). CDR3 size: 15 residues. Germline CDR1 is MDHEN and CDR2 is SYDVKM. CDR3 loop: CASSTRGKAKNTQYF. The DNA for the CDR3 is TGTGCCAGCAGTACTCGAGGGAAAGCCAAAAACACTCAGTACTTC.

In its sample, this clonotype was seen many times. J is TRBJ2-3 and V is TRBV7-9; 8 bases align to TRBD2. Germline CDR1 and CDR2: SEHNR and FQNEAQ (reference sequence). Trimming took 5 bases from V and 9 from J; bases not matched to a gene: 4. There are 12 residues in the CDR3. The CDR3 is CASSQAGATQYF. The DNA for the CDR3 is TGTGCCAGCAGCCAAGCGGGAGCGACGCAGTATTTT.

The chain couples TRBV28 to TRBJ2-2, with D perhaps given as TRBD1 or TRBD2 (6 bases each). Germline-derived CDR1 and CDR2 are MDHEN and SYDVKM. V lost 7 bases to trimming and J lost 1 base, with 16 bases between them. CDR3 size: 16 residues. CDR3 protein: CASTLGGSGNTGELFF. DNA of the CDR3: TGTGCCAGCACCTTAGGGGGTAGCGGGAACACCGGGGAGCTGTTTTTT. The full variable domain, in which reference TRBV28 and TRBJ2-2 provide the parts outside the CDR3, is DVKVTQSSRYLVKRTGEKVFLECVQDMDHENMFWYRQDPGLGLRLIYFSYDVKMKEKGDIPEGYSVSREKKERFSLILESASTNQTSMYLCASTLGGSGNTGELFFGEGSRLTVL.

The chain joins TRBV2 to TRBJ2-5, with 8 bases aligning to TRBD2. The germline gives CDR1 SNHLY, CDR2 FYNNEI. CDR3 length equals 15 residues. Losses at the gene ends were 4 bases for V and 11 bases for J; bases not matched to a gene: 15. CDR3 sequence: CASSAGRAVYNEQYF. In DNA, the CDR3 is TGTGCCAGCAGTGCCGGGAGGGCCGTTTACAATGAGCAGTACTTC.

The chain joins TRBV20-1 to TRBJ2-7; 7 bases line up with TRBD1. CDR1 DFQATT and CDR2 SNEGSKA come from the germline V gene (reference sequence). Trimming removed 6 bases from V and 0 bases from J; junction bases left unmatched: 5. The CDR3 is made up of 13 amino acids. The CDR3 nucleotides read TGCAGTGCCAGGACAGGCGGCTCCTACGAGCAGTACTTC. Translating it yields CSARTGGSYEQYF.

In this sample, this clonotype turned up a few times. CDR3: CASSEQGVREKLFF. The CDR3 DNA sequence: TGTGCCAGCAGTGAACAGGGGGTGCGCGAAAAACTGTTTTTT. The rearrangement joins TRBV25-1 to TRBJ1-4; TRBD1 agrees at 7 bases. Germline V gene sequence: CDR1 MGHDK, CDR2 SYGVNS. The CDR3 spans 14 residues. Unmatched junction bases numbered 5, after V lost 2 bases and J lost 8 bases.

This clonotype was seen a few times. The V call is TRBV10-3, the J call TRBJ2-3, with TRBD1 matching over 8 bases. V lost 2 bases, J lost 2 bases, and 6 bases stayed unmatched. This CDR3 spans 16 amino acids. The germline CDR1 and CDR2 sequences are ENHRY and SYGVKD. The CDR3 reads CAISEPWQGATDTQYF. The CDR3 region has the DNA TGTGCCATCAGTGAGCCGTGGCAGGGGGCCACAGATACGCAGTATTTT.

Here the CDR3 reads CASSPPWDIGGYEQYF. The CDR3, as DNA: TGTGCCAGCAGCCCGCCATGGGACATCGGTGGGTACGAGCAGTACTTC. The V gene is TRBV14, the J gene TRBJ2-7; D is possibly TRBD1 (6 bases). Trimming cost V 4 bases and J 4 bases, with 20 bases left between them. Germline V gene data show CDR1 as SGHDN and CDR2 as FVKESK. The CDR3 has 16 residues.

This clonotype was picked up many times. This rearrangement joins TRBV7-2 to TRBJ2-5, with 11 bases aligning to TRBD2. Germline V gene sequence: CDR1 SGHTA, CDR2 FQGNSA. With V trimmed by 5 bases and J by 2 bases, 4 bases remained unmatched. This CDR3 is 15 amino acids long. The CDR3 region has the DNA TGTGCCAGCAGCCCGGGACTAGCGGAGCAAGAGACCCAGTACTTC. This gives the protein CASSPGLAEQETQYF. The full variable domain, with the rest looked up from reference TRBV7-2 and TRBJ2-5, is GAGVSQSPSNKVTEKGKDVELRCDPISGHTALYWYRQSLGQGLEFLIYFQGNSAPDKSGLPSDRFSAERTGGSVSTLTIQRTQQEDSAVYLCASSPGLAEQETQYFGPGTRLLVL.

The V gene is TRBV6-1, the J gene TRBJ2-4, with 11 bases aligning to TRBD2. The ends lost 4 bases at V and 0 bases at J; junction bases unmatched: 8. Germline V gene lookup returns CDR1 MNHNS and CDR2 SASEGT. This CDR3 comprises 18 residues. The DNA of the CDR3 is TGTGCCAGCAGTGGAGGGACTAGCGGAGCATTAGCCAAAAACATTCAGTACTTC. Encoded protein: CASSGGTSGALAKNIQYF.

The chain combines TRBV2 with TRBJ2-7; D uncertain. The ends were cut back, 7 bases at V and 2 bases at J, with 12 bases in the middle. The CDR3 runs 13 residues. Germline CDR1 SNHLY, CDR2 FYNNEI. The CDR3 here is CASTWTWAYEQYF. The CDR3 coding sequence is TGTGCCAGCACTTGGACCTGGGCCTACGAGCAGTACTTC.